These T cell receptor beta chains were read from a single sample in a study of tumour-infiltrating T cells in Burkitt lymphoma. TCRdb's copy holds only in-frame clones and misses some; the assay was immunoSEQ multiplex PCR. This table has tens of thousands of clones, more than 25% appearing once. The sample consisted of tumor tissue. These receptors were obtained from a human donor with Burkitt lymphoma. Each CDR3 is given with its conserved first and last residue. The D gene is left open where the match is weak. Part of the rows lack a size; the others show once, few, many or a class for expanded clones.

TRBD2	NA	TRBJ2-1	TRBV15	TGTGCCACCAGCAGAGGGGGAGGAGTAGCGGGGGGGCTCGGTGAGCAGTTCTTC	CATSRGGGVAGGLGEQFF
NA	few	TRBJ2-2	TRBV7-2	TGTGCCAGCAGCTCCACCAGGGGCAGAACCGGGGAGCTGTTTTTT	CASSSTRGRTGELFF
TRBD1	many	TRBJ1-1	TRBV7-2	TGTGCCAGCAGCTTCCGACAGGGGAACACTGAAGCTTTCTTT	CASSFRQGNTEAFF
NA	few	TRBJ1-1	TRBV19	TGTGCCAGTAGATTCCGACGGAACACTGAAGCTTTCTTT	CASRFRRNTEAFF
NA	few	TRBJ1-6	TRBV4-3	TGCGCCAGCAGCCTCAACAAACACCCGGGAGCTACGAGTTCACCCCTCCACTTT	CASSLNKHPGATSSPLHF
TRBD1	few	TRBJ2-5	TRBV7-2	TGTGCCAGCAGCAGGGACAGGACGGGAGAGACCCAGTACTTC	CASSRDRTGETQYF
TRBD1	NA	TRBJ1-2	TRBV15	TGTGCCACCAGCACTCACCGGGACAGGGCTAACTATGGCTACACCTTC	CATSTHRDRANYGYTF
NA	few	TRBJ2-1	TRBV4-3	TGCGCCAGCAGCCAAGAACACCAAGCCTACAATGAGCAGTTCTTC	CASSQEHQAYNEQFF
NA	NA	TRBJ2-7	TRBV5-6	TGTGCCAGCAGCTCTGGACGCTGGGATTACGAGCAGTACTTC	CASSSGRWDYEQYF
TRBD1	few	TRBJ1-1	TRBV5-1	TGCGCCAGCAGCTTGGTTACAGGGGGCGTCACTGAAGCTTTCTTT	CASSLVTGGVTEAFF
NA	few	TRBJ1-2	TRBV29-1	TGCAGCGTTGCACAGGGTAGAGGCTACACCTTC	CSVAQGRGYTF
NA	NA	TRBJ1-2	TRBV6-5	TGTGCCAGCAGTTACTTCGGGGGCTCTAGTAACTATGGCTACACCTTC	CASSYFGGSSNYGYTF
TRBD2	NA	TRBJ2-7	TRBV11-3	TGTGCCAGCAGCTTGAGCGGGGGGGCCTACGAGCAGTACTTC	CASSLSGGAYEQYF
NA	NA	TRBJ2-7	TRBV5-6	TGTGCCAGCAGCTTCGGACCGGCCGCCTACGAGCAGTACTTC	CASSFGPAAYEQYF
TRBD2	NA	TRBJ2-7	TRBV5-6	TGTGCCAGCAGCCCGGGACTAGCGAGGACCTACGAGCAGTACTTC	CASSPGLARTYEQYF
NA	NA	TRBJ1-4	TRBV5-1	TGCGCCAGCAGCTTGGGAGGGGTTAATGAAAAACTGTTTTTT	CASSLGGVNEKLFF
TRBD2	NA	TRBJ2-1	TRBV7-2	TGTGCCAGTATACCAACTAGCGGCTACTACAATGAGCAGTTCTTC	CASIPTSGYYNEQFF
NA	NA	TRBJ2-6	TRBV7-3	TGTGCCAGCAGCCCCGGTGGGGCCAACGTCCTGACTTTC	CASSPGGANVLTF
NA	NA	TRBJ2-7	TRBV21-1	TGTGCCAGCAGTCGTAGCGGACAGGGGGTACACTTTCGCCACTACGAGCAGTACTTC	CASSRSGQGVHFRHYEQYF
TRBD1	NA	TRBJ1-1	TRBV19	TGTGCCAGTAGTGGCCACAGGGGAGCGGACACTGAAGCTTTCTTT	CASSGHRGADTEAFF
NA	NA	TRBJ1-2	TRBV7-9	TGTGCCAGCAGCTTAGCGCTTGGCTACACCTTC	CASSLALGYTF
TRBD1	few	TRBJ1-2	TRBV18	TGTGCCAGCTCACCCACGGGACAGGGTAACTATGGCTACACCTTC	CASSPTGQGNYGYTF
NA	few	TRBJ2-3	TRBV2	TGTGCCAGCAGTACGGGACGGATGTCTAGCACAGATACGCAGTATTTT	CASSTGRMSSTDTQYF
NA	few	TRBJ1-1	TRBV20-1	TGCAGCCTCCATTTGAACACTGAAGCTTTCTTT	CSLHLNTEAFF
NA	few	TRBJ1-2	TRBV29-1	TGCAGCGTCGCGGGACTGGTGCTAGGCTACACCTTC	CSVAGLVLGYTF
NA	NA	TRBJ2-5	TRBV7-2	TGTGCCAGCAGCTTAGTCGGAGAGACCCAGTACTTC	CASSLVGETQYF
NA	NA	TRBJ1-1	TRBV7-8	TGTGCCAGCAGCTTATATTTGGGCGCGAAGACTGAAGCTTTCTTT	CASSLYLGAKTEAFF
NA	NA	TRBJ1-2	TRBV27	TGTGCCAGCAGTTTCTCCGGGACGGTTAACTATGGCTACACCTTC	CASSFSGTVNYGYTF
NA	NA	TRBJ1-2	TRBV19	TGTGCCAGTAGTCGGGACGCAGAGGGCTTTGGCTACACCTTC	CASSRDAEGFGYTF
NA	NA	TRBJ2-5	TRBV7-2	TGTGCCAGCAGCTTAGGGTTGACACTAGCTGCGCTGGGGCAAGAGACCCAGTACTTC	CASSLGLTLAALGQETQYF
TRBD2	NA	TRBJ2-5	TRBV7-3	TGTGCCAGCAGCCCCGGCGGGGGGACTGGGGAGACCCAGTACTTC	CASSPGGGTGETQYF
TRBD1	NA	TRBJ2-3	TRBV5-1	TGCGCCAGCACCCTCGAGGGACAGCGCACAGATACGCAGTATTTT	CASTLEGQRTDTQYF
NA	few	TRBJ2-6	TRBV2	TGTGCCAGCAGTGGAGTAACTGGGGCCAACGTCCTGACTTTC	CASSGVTGANVLTF
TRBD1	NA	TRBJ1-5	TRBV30	TGTGCCTGGAGCGCCCGACAGGGAAACAATCAGCCCCAGCATTTT	CAWSARQGNNQPQHF
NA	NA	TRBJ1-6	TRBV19	TGTGCCAGTAGTGGCGGGACAATGGTTAGGAATTCACCCCTCCACTTT	CASSGGTMVRNSPLHF
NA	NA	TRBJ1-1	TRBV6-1	TGTGCCAGCAGTGAAACGCCAGAGGGGGACACTGAAGCTTTCTTT	CASSETPEGDTEAFF